This TCR beta chain appears in the sequencing data of a study of T-cell reconstitution after alpha-beta-depleted transplantation in children. The sample holds a few counts of this clonotype. Unique molecular identifiers were incorporated when the TCRbeta library was constructed. Using its own MiXCR run on the PCR reads, TCRdb lists one record per CDR3 protein. Altogether about 460,000 distinct CDR3 sequences are present, approximately 12% being singletons, with the ten largest covering over 5.5%. The CDR3 extends over 16 amino acids. Germline CDR1 reads SGHRS; CDR2 reads YFSETQ. The V gene end was trimmed by 0 bases and the J gene end by 2 bases; junction bases not matched to a gene: 6.

This clonotype was obtained from a human donor who donated a stem cell graft to a child with combined immunodeficiency. The sample here was PBMCs from the stem cell graft donor, taken from the stem cell graft. The chain employs TRBV5-1 and TRBJ2-3; 7 positions agree with TRBD2. The DNA of the CDR3 is TGCGCCAGCAGCTTGGCCTCACTAGCGACCACAGATACGCAGTATTTT. Its protein product is CASSLASLATTDTQYF.